The clone carrying this T cell receptor (beta chain) was detected a few times. The sample originates from a study of regulatory T cells in long-lasting Graves disease. Time point specified: persistent/refractory GD, antithyroid drugs over 5 years with positive TRAb. There was RNA extracted from PBMCs, and the TCR library was made from it. In germline, CDR1 is LGHDT, CDR2 YNNKEL (reference sequence). This CDR3 region has 13 residues. Trimming removed 1 base from V and 6 bases from J, with 7 bases in between. CDR3-region Arm-PCR and iRepertoire HTBI primers produced the TCR beta libraries. In the original processing: About 62 TRBV and some 14 TRBJ segments were identified across samples. MiXCR was run by TCRdb on the multiplex PCR reads, yielding one entry per CDR3 protein. Here the V and J calls rest on TCRdb's processing, not on the authors' analysis. Of roughly 300,000 distinct CDR3 sequences detected, about 20% appear once; the ten largest clones hold just under 30%.

This receptor was obtained from a female donor with Graves disease. This rearrangement joins TRBV3-1 to TRBJ1-5, with D unresolved. Material: peripheral blood mononuclear cells (PBMCs), obtained when the disease was refractory, from a patient treated with antithyroid drugs. CDR3 protein: CASSQVRSQPQHF. For the CDR3, the DNA is TGTGCCAGCAGCCAAGTTCGCTCTCAGCCCCAGCATTTT.